The 26 T cell receptor beta chains in this list originate from one sample, sequenced in a study of T cells after yellow fever vaccination (dated by TCRdb to between 2019 and 2020). Per the publication, the treatment or condition label means: live attenuated yellow fever vaccine strain. The library came from 5' RACE. The sample was run on an Illumina NovaSeq 6000. Starting from the raw public reads, TCRdb applied fastp trimming at Q25, assembled clones with MiXCR and retained in-frame beta chains. Rows matching on CDR3 protein sequence are summarized as one entry with the most common DNA and genes. Recorded for this sample are about 320,000 distinct CDR3 sequences; approximately 4.3% of them occurred a single time. The leading ten clones occupy just under 20% of the sample. Sample: PBMCs, taken 15 days after the yellow fever booster vaccination. These receptors were taken from a man in his late teens or twenties who received the YFV17D yellow fever vaccine.

This clonotype was counted only a few times. The chain combines TRBV6-5 with TRBJ1-2; no clear D. The germline gives CDR1 MNHEY, CDR2 SVGAGI. CDR3 length: 14 amino acids. V was shortened by 0 bases and J by 4 bases, with 9 bases between the two germline ends. DNA for the CDR3: TGTGCCAGCAGTTACTCTACGGGGTTCTATGGCTACACCTTC. Its translation is CASSYSTGFYGYTF.

This clonotype was seen many times. The chain is built from TRBV12-3 or TRBV12-4 and TRBJ1-2, with TRBD1 identical over 8 bases. V trimming: 6 bases; J trimming: 4 bases; junction bases outside the gene matches: 4. This CDR3 spans 13 amino acids. The CDR3 is CASRVDRAYGYTF. In DNA, the CDR3 is TGTGCCAGCAGGGTGGACAGGGCCTATGGCTACACCTTC.

This chain joins TRBV2 and TRBJ2-1; 9 bases are shared with TRBD2. V lost 5 bases, J lost 6 bases, and 11 bases stayed unmatched. This CDR3 is built from 16 residues. The germline gives CDR1 SNHLY, CDR2 FYNNEI. The CDR3, as DNA: TGTGCCAGCAGTCCCCGTAGCGGGGGTGCCCCCAATGAGCAGTTCTTC. Amino acid sequence: CASSPRSGGAPNEQFF.

V usage is TRBV18 and J usage is TRBJ2-7; TRBD2 aligns across 7 bases. The CDR3 sequence is 16 residues long. Trimming took 3 bases from V and 1 from J; bases not matched to a gene: 9. Germline assignment: CDR1 KGHSH and CDR2 LQKENI. CDR3 DNA: TGTGCCAGCTCACCGAGTCGGGGGGAGGGATCCTACGAGCAGTACGTC. Amino acids: CASSPSRGEGSYEQYV.

This clonotype was seen only a few times. The chain couples TRBV7-9 to TRBJ2-2; D gene uncertain. The CDR3 is 14 residues long. The V and J ends lost 0 bases and 9 bases respectively, with 11 bases between them. Germline CDR1 and CDR2: SEHNR and FQNEAQ (reference sequence). This CDR3 is CASSLAAARRELFF. CDR3 DNA sequence: TGTGCCAGCAGCTTAGCGGCGGCCCGCCGGGAGCTGTTTTTT.

Many counts were recorded for this clonotype. The rearrangement uses TRBV7-2 and TRBJ1-5; D not resolved. Trimming left V 6 bases short and J 6 bases short, with 18 bases between. Per the germline V gene, CDR1 is SGHTA and CDR2 is FQGNSA. The CDR3 is made up of 15 amino acids. This CDR3 is CASRLLSGGPQPQHF. Written as DNA, the CDR3 is TGTGCCAGCAGGCTACTTTCAGGAGGGCCTCAGCCCCAGCATTTT.

The chain recombines TRBV12-3 or TRBV12-4 with TRBJ1-4; D gene ambiguous. The CDR3 runs 12 residues. Trimming removed 6 bases from V and 10 bases from J, with 12 bases in between. CDR3 in amino acids: CASRTEDLKLFF. The CDR3 nucleotides read TGTGCCAGCAGGACCGAGGATCTAAAACTGTTTTTT.

This clonotype was counted at least ten times. This chain connects TRBV5-5 to TRBJ1-1; no firm D call. CDR3 size: 13 residues. The germline V gene has CDR1 SGHKS and CDR2 YYEKEE (reference sequence). V shed 0 bases and J shed 4 bases, with 7 bases lying between them. The CDR3 reads CASSLGRFTEAFF. CDR3 in DNA: TGTGCCAGCAGCTTGGGCAGATTCACTGAAGCTTTCTTT.

V gene TRBV24-1 combines with J gene TRBJ2-3; D perhaps matches TRBD2 (6 bases). Germline V CDR1 and CDR2: KGHDR, SFDVKD. The V and J ends lost 4 bases and 0 bases respectively, with 16 bases between them. The length of the CDR3 is 17 residues. The DNA for the CDR3 is TGTGCCACCAGTGACCCCTACAGCGGGCCTAGCACAGATACGCAGTATTTT. Translated, it gives CATSDPYSGPSTDTQYF.

This clonotype came up many times. The rearrangement uses TRBV6-2 or TRBV6-3 and TRBJ2-3; D is undetermined. The CDR3 covers 14 residues. The V and J ends lost 5 bases and 2 bases respectively, with 11 bases between them. From germline, CDR1 is MNHEY and CDR2 SVGEGT. The CDR3: CASSHHRVTDTQYF. CDR3 coding DNA: TGTGCCAGCAGTCATCACCGGGTCACAGATACGCAGTATTTT.

This clonotype appeared a few times. The junction does not match germline at one end; this may be a read error. The rearrangement uses TRBV7-9 and TRBJ2-5; 9 bases fit TRBD2. Germline lookup yields CDR1 SEHNR and CDR2 FQNEAQ (reference sequence). This CDR3 has 15 residues. The CDR3 coding sequence is TGTGCCAGCAGCATAGCGCGGGGGGGCCTCGAGACCCAGTACTTC. Translation: CASSIARGGLETQYF. Complete variable domain (other parts from reference TRBV7-9 and TRBJ2-5): DTGVSQNPRHKITKRGQNVTFRCDPISEHNRLYWYRQTLGQGPEFLTYFQNEAQLEKSRLLSDRFSAERPKGSFSTLEIQRTEQGDSAMYLCASSIARGGLETQYFGPGTRLLVL.

This clonotype was counted between two and nine times. J is TRBJ1-2 and V is TRBV5-1; tentative D call: TRBD1 (5 bases). The CDR3 is 14 residues long. CDR1 is SGHRS, CDR2 YFSETQ, per germline. V was clipped by 4 bases and J by 8 bases, with 18 bases between them. The CDR3, as DNA: TGCGCCAGCAGCCCAGGCGGAGGGGTGCCGGGCTACACCTTC. Translating it yields CASSPGGGVPGYTF.

V usage is TRBV3-1 and J usage is TRBJ2-1; perhaps TRBD2 as D (5 bases). The V end lost 0 bases, the J end lost 4 bases, and 10 bases lay between the germline ends. Germline CDR1 and CDR2: LGHDT and YNNKEL (reference sequence). This CDR3 has 15 amino acids. As DNA, the CDR3 is TGTGCCAGCAGCCAAGAAGGGAGTGTTTACAATGAGCAGTTCTTC. This sequence encodes CASSQEGSVYNEQFF.

This clonotype occurred many times. This sequence joins TRBV6-6 and TRBJ1-5; D not certain. V shed 2 bases and J shed 2 bases, with 13 bases lying between them. Germline values: CDR1 MNHNY, CDR2 SVGAGI (reference sequence). CDR3 size: 16 residues. The CDR3 DNA is TGTGCCAGCAGTTACGCCATGGGGAGTGGCAATCAGCCCCAGCATTTT. Its translation: CASSYAMGSGNQPQHF.

The chain links TRBV7-2 to TRBJ1-1; D gene ambiguous. The V end lost 2 bases, the J end lost 6 bases, and 16 bases lay between the germline ends. Germline lookup yields CDR1 SGHTA and CDR2 FQGNSA. This CDR3 is 15 amino acids long. The CDR3 spells CASSLFSGFRPEAFF. The DNA of the CDR3 is TGTGCCAGCAGCTTATTTAGTGGATTCCGACCTGAAGCTTTCTTT.

There are many counts of this clonotype. This CDR3 reads CASSLSARGRNGYTF. The CDR3 DNA follows: TGTGCCAGCAGTTTATCGGCCAGGGGGCGCAATGGCTACACCTTC. The J gene is TRBJ1-2, the V gene TRBV28; TRBD1 aligns across 8 bases. CDR1 and CDR2 (germline): MDHEN, SYDVKM. V trimming: 1 base; J trimming: 6 bases; junction bases outside the gene matches: 7. The CDR3 is 15 amino acids.

This clonotype was seen a single time. The chain combines TRBV5-1 with TRBJ2-1; 11 bases fit TRBD1. J was trimmed by 8 bases and V by 3 bases; bases with no gene match: 4. Germline assignment: CDR1 SGHRS and CDR2 YFSETQ. CDR3 length: 14 amino acids. This CDR3 is CASSWDRGTHEQFF. DNA of the CDR3: TGCGCCAGCAGCTGGGACAGGGGGACACATGAGCAGTTCTTC. The full variable domain, with the rest looked up from reference TRBV5-1 and TRBJ2-1, is KAGVTQTPRYLIKTRGQQVTLSCSPISGHRSVSWYQQTPGQGLQFLFEYFSETQRNKGNFPGRFSGRQFSNSRSEMNVSTLELGDSALYLCASSWDRGTHEQFFGPGTRLTVL.

The chain employs TRBV7-9 and TRBJ1-4; D not resolved. The germline V gene encodes CDR1 SEHNR and CDR2 FQNEAQ (reference sequence). The length of the CDR3 is 12 residues. Between the trimmed V and J ends, which lost 5 bases and 8 bases, there was a span of 9 bases. Here the CDR3 reads CASSPEGEKLFF. The CDR3 nucleotides are TGTGCCAGCAGCCCTGAAGGGGAAAAACTGTTTTTT.

At least ten counts were recorded for this clonotype. The J gene is TRBJ2-7, the V gene TRBV18, with D perhaps matching TRBD1 (7 bases). CDR3 length: 17 residues. CDR1 and CDR2 (germline): KGHSH, LQKENI. V dropped 2 bases and J dropped 3 bases, with 20 bases sitting between them. This chain's CDR3 is CASSPSAPSQGGYEQYV. In DNA form, the CDR3 reads TGTGCCAGCTCACCATCCGCCCCTTCGCAGGGGGGCTACGAGCAGTACGTC.

Only a few counts were recorded for this clonotype. This chain connects TRBV20-1 to TRBJ2-3, with 7 nucleotides matching TRBD1. The germline V gene encodes CDR1 DFQATT and CDR2 SNEGSKA (reference sequence). This CDR3 comprises 15 residues. V lost 4 bases and J lost 4; bases outside the gene matches: 11. CDR3 nucleotides: TGCAGTGCTATCAGGGACAGCCTAACTCCAGATACGCAGTATTTT. As protein: CSAIRDSLTPDTQYF.

This clonotype was counted only a few times. V and J are TRBV25-1 and TRBJ2-3; maybe TRBD1 (6 bases). This CDR3 has 15 residues. Looked up from germline, CDR1 is MGHDK and CDR2 is SYGVNS. V dropped 6 bases and J dropped 0 bases, with 13 bases sitting between them. The CDR3 nucleotides read TGTGCCAGCAGCCCCCCGAGGGGGAGCACAGATACGCAGTATTTT. Encoded protein: CASSPPRGSTDTQYF.

This clonotype was found many times. The genes are TRBV18 and TRBJ1-6; TRBD1 is a possible D gene (6 bases). Germline CDR1 reads KGHSH; CDR2 reads LQKENI. Deletions cut 3 bases from V and 7 bases from J, with 16 bases between. The length of the CDR3 is 16 residues. The CDR3 DNA is TGTGCCAGCTCACCTCTCATAACAGGGAGCAATTCACCCCTCCACTTT. Protein product: CASSPLITGSNSPLHF.

This clonotype was found many times. The J gene is TRBJ2-3, the V gene TRBV7-3; 9 bases are a match to TRBD1. The germline CDR1 and CDR2 sequences are SGHTA and FQGTGA. V was pared by 5 bases and J by 4 bases, with 10 bases of the junction left unmatched. This CDR3 contains 16 residues. Here the CDR3 reads CASSTEQGALADTQYF. The CDR3 DNA sequence: TGTGCCAGCAGCACAGAACAGGGGGCATTGGCAGATACGCAGTATTTT. Full variable domain (outside the CDR3, taken from reference TRBV7-3 and TRBJ2-3): GAGVSQTPSNKVTEKGKYVELRCDPISGHTALYWYRQSLGQGPEFLIYFQGTGAADDSGLPNDRFFAVRPEGSVSTLKIQRTERGDSAVYLCASSTEQGALADTQYFGPGTRLTVL.

This clonotype was seen a few times. The genes are TRBV7-9 and TRBJ2-3; D possibly corresponds to TRBD2 (7 bases). Between the trimmed V and J ends, which lost 3 bases and 6 bases, there was a span of 19 bases. The CDR3 consists of 16 residues. In germline, CDR1 is SEHNR, CDR2 FQNEAQ (reference sequence). CDR3 sequence: CASSFYDGGGGDTQYF. CDR3 bases: TGTGCCAGCAGCTTCTACGACGGAGGGGGGGGCGATACGCAGTATTTT.

This clonotype was detected a few times. Relative to the germline gene, one junction end is altered; a read error may explain this. The chain combines TRBV12-3 or TRBV12-4 with TRBJ2-7, with 7 bases that match TRBD1. This CDR3 region has 13 residues. CDR3 amino acids: CASGVQGVKIVNF. CDR3 coding DNA: TGTGCCAGCGGCGTGCAGGGGGTTAAGATCGTGAACTTC.

This clonotype has a count of ten or more. This chain connects TRBV2 to TRBJ2-5; TRBD2 aligns across 10 bases. V was clipped by 1 base and J by 4 bases; unmatched bases: 12. The CDR3 is made up of 18 amino acids. Germline CDR1 is SNHLY and CDR2 is FYNNEI. The CDR3 DNA reads TGTGCCAGCAGTGAAGGGGAGCGGGGGGGCTTCTACGGAGAGACCCAGTACTTC. Protein: CASSEGERGGFYGETQYF.